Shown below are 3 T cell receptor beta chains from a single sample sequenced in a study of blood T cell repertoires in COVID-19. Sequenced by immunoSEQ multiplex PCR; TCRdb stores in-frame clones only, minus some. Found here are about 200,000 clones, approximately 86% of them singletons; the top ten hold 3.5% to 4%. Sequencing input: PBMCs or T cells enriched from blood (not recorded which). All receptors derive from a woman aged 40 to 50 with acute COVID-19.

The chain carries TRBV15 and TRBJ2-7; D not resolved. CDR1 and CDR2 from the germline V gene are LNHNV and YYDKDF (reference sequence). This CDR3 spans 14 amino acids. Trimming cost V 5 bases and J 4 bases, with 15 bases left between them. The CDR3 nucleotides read TGTGCCACCAGCCCTTCAACTCTCCAATACGAGCAGTACTTC. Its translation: CATSPSTLQYEQYF.

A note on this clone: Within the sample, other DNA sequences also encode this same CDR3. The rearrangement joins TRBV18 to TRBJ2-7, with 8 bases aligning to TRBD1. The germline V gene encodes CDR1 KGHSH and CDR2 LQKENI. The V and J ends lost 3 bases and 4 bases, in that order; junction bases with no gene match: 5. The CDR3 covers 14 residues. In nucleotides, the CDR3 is TGTGCCAGCTCACCGAGGACAGGGACGTACGAGCAGTACTTC. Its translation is CASSPRTGTYEQYF.

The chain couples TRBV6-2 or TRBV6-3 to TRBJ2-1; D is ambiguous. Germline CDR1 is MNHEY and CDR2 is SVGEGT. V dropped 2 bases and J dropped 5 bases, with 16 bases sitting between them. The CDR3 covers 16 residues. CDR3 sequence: CASSYHGPRSDNEQFF. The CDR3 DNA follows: TGTGCCAGCAGTTACCATGGCCCCAGGTCGGACAATGAGCAGTTCTTC.